This T cell receptor (beta chain) was captured in a study of cytomegalovirus exposure and HLA in healthy donors (dated by TCRdb to the late 2010s). A note on the overall study: According to an earlier analysis of several hundred of the donors, about 190 million T cells yielded 90 million to 140 million unique TCR beta sequences and more than 250 Gb of sequence data. Roughly 300 gigabases of sequencing data and approximately 92 million unique TCR sequences made up an early release that covered about 640 HLA-typed donors. Among the approximately 400 genotyped donors, 81% belonged to the genetic ancestry cluster associated with self-reported Caucasian donors. The study was designed to test whether signatures of past pathogen exposure could be identified by cataloging public T cell receptors. The study used immunosequencing to profile the T cell repertoires of approximately 630 subjects and linked those repertoires to cytomegalovirus serostatus. In addition to the first cohort of approximately 670 subjects, a separate validation cohort of 120 different subjects was used. The study combined high-throughput TCR immunosequencing, statistical association of individual TCRs with disease status, and machine learning to predict cytomegalovirus infection status. To study patterns of TCR occurrence, a later analysis re-analyzed previously published TCR beta repertoires from around 670 donors and added high-resolution HLA genotyping. Rather than using new phenotypic data, the later analysis identified candidate immune exposures from TCR beta sequences and from how often those sequences occurred across donors. In an earlier analysis of 587 of the donors, high-throughput TCR beta sequencing was used to judge whether each TCR beta V gene segment behaved as functional or pseudogenic. Alongside the repertoire data, information on donor age, sex, ethnicity and CMV serostatus was compiled. In a later genetic analysis, genome-wide SNP genotypes for about 60% of the 666 donors were used, and that subset was treated as a discovery cohort. Every repertoire in the discovery cohort had been generated on one and the same sequencing platform. HLA typing included class I and class II loci at four-digit resolution. The number of donors typed differed by locus, with roughly 620-630 for A, B, C, DRB1 and DQB1, 522 for DQA1, 606 for DPA1, and 450 to 480 for DPB1. A handful of DR-DQ haplotypes were handled as single units for association and clustering because linkage in the cohort was strong. Among around 400 genotyped donors of the cohort, an average of approximately 230,000 unique TCR beta nucleotide sequences were sequenced per donor, roughly 20% of them non-productive.

As for this clone: Its antigen is still unknown. No quality values exist for individual bases; no much larger clone is one base distant.

Study-level results and caveats: Strong co-occurrence of HLA alleles, especially DR and DQ, made assigning TCR associations to individual alleles difficult. Most TCR sequences were seen in very few donors, while some public TCRs were found in many individuals. An earlier analysis of some 560 of the donors showed that most TCR beta V segments appeared in productive rearrangements either about 87% or about 30% of the time, which broadly matched IMGT annotations. In a later genetic analysis, a missense DCLRE1C variant was associated with V-gene and J-gene trimming of TCR beta chains, and the association was replicated in an independent cohort. The study gave a list of 150 to 200 TCR beta chains associated with cytomegalovirus. According to a later analysis, TCR association rates differed among HLA loci, with DRB1 alleles showing the most associated TCRs and HLA-C alleles showing the fewest. According to the authors, the approach could potentially be generalized to other disease states and immunological phenotypes. Because HLA typing was unavailable for some donors at each locus, only the typed subset was used in association tests. In both the original and validation cohorts, the classifier was reported to diagnose cytomegalovirus status with high specificity and sensitivity. Because counts were too low, 15 to 20 rarely observed V segments, including chromosome 9 orphons, were left out of the earlier analysis of some 640 of the donors. Sequencing depth was assumed to be roughly uniform across donors in the presence/absence analyses, though that assumption may not hold. A few of the identified cytomegalovirus-associated TCR beta chains were confirmed in vitro to be specific for cytomegalovirus antigens. Immune exposure information for the cohort was limited to CMV serostatus. In a later analysis, HLA-associated TCR beta chains showed more clonal expansion and lower generation probabilities than non-associated chains that were equally common. In this cohort, only TCR beta chains were sequenced, and detectable features were limited by the absence of alpha or paired-chain data. A later analysis associated about 17,000 TCR beta sequences with specific HLA alleles at a false discovery rate of 0.05. A further reported finding was that TCR beta sequences accurately predicted the HLA-A and HLA-B alleles for most subjects in the first cohort. According to a later genetic analysis, donors in an Asian-associated ancestry cluster had fewer N-insertions in productive TCRs than the approximately 700-donor mean. A later analysis reported that several top co-occurrence clusters appeared linked to parvovirus B19, influenza, CMV and Epstein-Barr virus. Linkage disequilibrium might explain the correlated functional status among segregating V segments, but an unknown experimental factor could not be ruled out. The sequencing pipeline was judged likely to have produced a cluster of highly shared sequence variants as a technical artifact. In a later analysis, most CMV-associated TCR beta chains were found to appear HLA-restricted, with HLA associations seemingly driven largely by CMV exposure.

In total, fewer than 750 healthy bone marrow donors made up the cohort. At the time of sampling, all cohort members were nominally healthy, though unrecorded immune exposures were likely present. The donor tested CMV seronegative and was one of the 352 seronegative cohort members. Every donor gave a peripheral blood sample, and the peripheral blood mononuclear cells from that sample were used for TCR beta sequencing. The Qiagen DNeasy Blood Extraction Kit was used to extract genomic DNA from the blood cell samples. Libraries were prepared through the immunoSEQ multiplex PCR assay. For the multiplex PCR, a mixture combining 60 forward primers for TCR Vbeta segments and 13 reverse primers for TCR Jbeta segments was used. Amplification of the CDR3 region of rearranged TCR beta genes was performed with a multiplex PCR assay on genomic DNA. The Illumina HiSeq System was used to sequence the amplified TCR beta libraries as 87-base-pair reads. On the authors' methods: A later analysis counted tens of millions of unique TCR beta chains across the roughly 700 repertoires, and around 9.9 million of these chains were shared by at least two donors. To remove PCR and sequencing errors, raw reads were error-corrected and collapsed into unique sequences using a nearest-neighbor algorithm that merged closely related sequences. V, D and J gene segments were assigned by aligning CDR3 sequences to IMGT reference sequences. For a sequence to be retained, at least a six-nucleotide match to both a V gene segment and a J gene segment was required. A rearrangement was called productive if the CDR3 had no stop codons and remained in frame with V and J, and every other rearrangement was called non-productive. Following IMGT convention, CDR3 was defined as the stretch from the second conserved V-encoded cysteine to the conserved J-encoded phenylalanine. The earlier analysis of roughly 590 of the donors excluded sequences that lacked an unambiguous match to a single V gene segment. In an earlier analysis of a few hundred of the donors, a V segment was called functional when productive rearrangements were above 56.7%, and segregating when the standard deviation between donors exceeded 5%. To diagnose cytomegalovirus status from the catalog of TCR beta chain sequences, a statistical classification framework was built. In a later analysis, TCR nucleotide sequences were compared against IMGT/GENE-DB human TR gene sequences so that V and J genes could be assigned. Using the TCRdist pipeline, a later analysis assigned CDR3 sequences along with most-parsimonious VDJ recombination scenarios. A later analysis defined each TCR beta chain by its CDR3 amino acid sequence plus V-gene family, and excluded reads lacking a unique V-gene family. As a way to deal with suspected cross-contamination and a sequencing artifact, a later analysis dropped 450 to 700 nucleotide sequences that were highly shared and had low generation probability. In a later analysis, a clonal expansion index was calculated for each public chain from normalized within-repertoire ranks of inferred template counts. In a later analysis, generation probabilities were computed using a VDJ recombination model fitted to out-of-frame rearrangements, and the results were checked against IGoR. In a later analysis, TCR-TCR, TCR-HLA and TCR-CMV co-occurrence was scored with hypergeometric tests, and a repertoire-size bias correction was applied to TCR pairs. In a later analysis, false discovery rates were estimated by permuting HLA or CMV assignments 20 times. A later analysis grouped co-occurring TCRs with DBSCAN, adding TCRdist sequence similarity when clustering within HLA-allele-positive subsets. Co-occurrence clustering excluded repertoires with fewer than 30,000 or more than 120,000 public chains, plus five with anomalous nucleotide sharing. Imported from immuneACCESS, the table was reduced by TCRdb to in-frame sequences with V and J called. These copies leave out some clones; in studies compared against another copy, an unresolved V gene accounts for under half, and the cause of the remainder is not known. For V, J and clone size, that table is used; D and trimming come from the DNA. This sample is represented by fewer than 200,000 clones; about 80% of them were singletons. The leading ten clones occupy 2% to 2.5% of the sample.

Sequencing was done on a sample of PBMCs. The sequence was collected from a woman aged 30 to 39 in good health and CMV-seronegative.

The CDR3 loop reads CASSKRDRVKQPQHF. The base sequence is TGTGCCAGCAGCAAAAGAGACAGGGTTAAGCAGCCCCAGCATTTT. The sequence joins TRBV21-1 to TRBJ1-5; the table calls TRBD1, which could not be checked here. TRBV21-1 is reported as a pseudogene. Inclusive of the bounding cysteine and phenylalanine, the CDR3 is 15 residues long. Only CDR3 DNA is held: 45 bases, read in frame from base 1.